The 21 T cell receptor beta chains in this list originate from one sample, sequenced in a study of blood T cells in healthy people across ages. Together with a sample-barcoded 5' primer, a J-beta primer mix was included in a second PCR lasting about 6 to 11 cycles. From the 5' RACE reads, TCRdb called clonotypes with MiXCR, one entry per CDR3 protein. The table lists 600,000 to 800,000 distinct CDR3 sequences, under 65% of them singletons. The sequenced sample was blood. Receptors were obtained from a woman over 75 in good health.

This clonotype was found many times. This chain joins TRBV20-1 and TRBJ2-5, with 11 bases identical to TRBD2. CDR3 size: 15 residues. Germline-derived CDR1 and CDR2 are DFQATT and SNEGSKA (reference sequence). V shed 8 bases and J 2 bases; nucleotides not matched to a gene: 10. Here the CDR3 reads CSPTTSGGLQETQYF. The DNA for the CDR3 is TGCAGTCCCACCACTAGCGGGGGATTACAAGAGACCCAGTACTTC.

In this sample, this clonotype turned up a few times. The genes are TRBV24-1 and TRBJ1-2, with D uncertain. Trimming pared 12 bases from V and 9 bases from J, leaving 10 bases between. This CDR3 spans 9 amino acids. Germline CDR1 is KGHDR and CDR2 is SFDVKD. The CDR3 nucleotides are TGTGCCCCCCATGATCGCTACACCTTC. It is translated as CAPHDRYTF.

V usage is TRBV19 and J usage is TRBJ2-1; 9 bases align to TRBD1. The V segment lost 7 bases and the J segment 4 bases; nucleotides outside the gene matches: 8. Germline V gene lookup returns CDR1 LNHDA and CDR2 SQIVND (reference sequence). CDR3 length equals 15 residues. The CDR3 nucleotides read TGTGCCAGTATTAAACAGGGGGCGCAATACAATGAGCAGTTCTTC. It yields the protein CASIKQGAQYNEQFF.

J is TRBJ2-7 and V is TRBV6-1; no reliable D call. The ends were cut back, 5 bases at V and 3 bases at J, with 11 bases in the middle. The germline gives CDR1 MNHNS, CDR2 SASEGT. CDR3 length: 13 residues. The CDR3 sequence is CASSRDIGYEQYF. CDR3 DNA: TGTGCCAGCAGTCGAGACATTGGCTACGAGCAGTACTTC.

A note on this clonotype: The junction departs from the called germline gene at one end, perhaps through a read error. The chain couples TRBV4-3 to TRBJ1-4; no reliable D call. Germline CDR1 reads LGHNA; CDR2 reads YSLEER. This CDR3 spans 15 amino acids. The DNA of the CDR3 is TGCGCCAGCAGCCAAGATCCGGCGACTAATAAAAAACTGTTTTTT. Translated, it gives CASSQDPATNKKLFF.

The rearrangement joins TRBV12-3 or TRBV12-4 to TRBJ2-1; TRBD1 aligns across 7 bases. With V trimmed by 5 bases and J by 3 bases, 7 bases remained unmatched. The CDR3 runs 15 residues. The chain's CDR3 is CASSTGTDFYNEQFF. In DNA form, the CDR3 reads TGTGCCAGCAGTACTGGGACAGATTTCTACAATGAGCAGTTCTTC.

In this sample, this clonotype turned up many times. V gene TRBV29-1 combines with J gene TRBJ2-7, with 9 nucleotides matching TRBD1. The V gene end was trimmed by 3 bases and the J gene end by 2 bases; junction bases not matched to a gene: 14. Germline lookup yields CDR1 SQVTM and CDR2 ANQGSEA. The CDR3 loop spans 17 amino acids. The CDR3: CSVELSTGTGIPYEQYF. The DNA of the CDR3 is TGCAGCGTTGAGCTATCAACCGGGACAGGGATCCCCTACGAGCAGTACTTC.

This clonotype has a handful of counts. This rearrangement joins TRBV12-3 or TRBV12-4 to TRBJ2-3, with D perhaps matching TRBD1 or TRBD2 (7 bases each). The CDR3 consists of 12 residues. Trimming removed 5 bases from V and 10 bases from J, with 13 bases in between. The CDR3 coding sequence is TGTGCCAGCAGTGGGGGAGGGGGCTCGCAGTATTTT. As protein: CASSGGGGSQYF.

This chain connects TRBV29-1 to TRBJ2-7, with a tentative D call TRBD1 (6 bases). V shed 1 base and J shed 0 bases, with 13 bases lying between them. CDR1 and CDR2 (germline): SQVTM, ANQGSEA. This CDR3 is 15 amino acids long. The DNA for the CDR3 is TGCAGCGTTGAAGTAGGCCAGGGGAGCTCCTACGAGCAGTACTTC. It is translated as CSVEVGQGSSYEQYF.

The rearrangement joins TRBV27 to TRBJ2-1, with a weak D call TRBD2 (6 bases). Trimming removed 3 bases from V and 9 bases from J, with 18 bases in between. The V gene's germline CDR1 is MNHEY and CDR2 SMNVEV (reference sequence). The CDR3 has 15 residues. The CDR3 is CASSLGSPGVGEQFF. CDR3 nucleotides: TGTGCCAGCAGTTTGGGGTCCCCGGGGGTGGGTGAGCAGTTCTTC.

This clonotype was picked up many times. This CDR3 is CASSLGQGEVDSNEQFF. The CDR3 region has the DNA TGCGCCAGCAGCTTGGGCCAGGGCGAGGTTGACAGCAATGAGCAGTTCTTC. This sequence joins TRBV5-1 and TRBJ2-1; D might be TRBD1 (5 bases). The CDR3 extends over 17 amino acids. Trimming removed 0 bases at V and 6 bases at J, with 19 bases between. Germline V gene lookup returns CDR1 SGHRS and CDR2 YFSETQ.

The chain employs TRBV14 and TRBJ2-3; D gene ambiguous. Germline assignment: CDR1 SGHDN and CDR2 FVKESK. The CDR3 is 13 residues long. Between the trimmed V and J ends, which lost 4 bases and 3 bases, there was a span of 8 bases. The CDR3: CASSRRWTDTQYF. Written as DNA, the CDR3 is TGTGCCAGCAGCCGCCGGTGGACAGATACGCAGTATTTT.

A remark on this clonotype: The final CDR3 position lacks the conserved phenylalanine or tryptophan, pointing to a likely read error. The V call is TRBV20-1, the J call TRBJ1-1, with a possible D match to TRBD1 (5 bases). The length of the CDR3 is 12 residues. The V and J ends lost 6 bases and 5 bases respectively, with 13 bases between them. CDR1 is DFQATT and CDR2 is SNEGSKA in the germline V gene (reference sequence). CDR3 sequence: CSAPNEGTEAFL. The CDR3, as DNA: TGCAGTGCACCGAATGAGGGGACTGAAGCTTTCCTT.

This chain links TRBV4-2 with TRBJ2-1, with 11 bases identical to TRBD2. Germline CDR1 and CDR2: LGHNA and YNFKEQ. V was pared by 0 bases and J by 3 bases, with 10 bases of the junction left unmatched. This CDR3 comprises 19 residues. CDR3 protein: CASSQDLTSGSSSYNEQFF. The CDR3 nucleotides read TGTGCCAGCAGCCAAGATTTAACTAGCGGGAGTTCGAGCTACAATGAGCAGTTCTTC.

To note about this clonotype: This may come from a read error, since a much larger clone is one base off. The CDR3 protein is CGVEDAAEAFF. DNA for the CDR3: TGCGGCGTTGAGGACGCGGCTGAAGCTTTCTTT. The chain couples TRBV29-1 to TRBJ1-1; D gene unclear. CDR3 length equals 11 residues. The germline V gene has CDR1 SQVTM and CDR2 ANQGSEA.

This clonotype showed up many times. The rearrangement uses TRBV5-1 and TRBJ2-1, with D perhaps TRBD1 (5 bases). Germline V CDR1 and CDR2: SGHRS, YFSETQ. CDR3 length equals 15 residues. The V end lost 0 bases, the J end lost 8 bases, and 15 bases lay between the germline ends. The CDR3 DNA sequence: TGCGCCAGCAGCTTGGGGGTAGGTGGGGCGCATGAGCAGTTCTTC. Translating gives CASSLGVGGAHEQFF.

The rearrangement links TRBV4-1 to TRBJ2-3; 9 bases are shared with TRBD1. The CDR3 covers 16 residues. Losses at the gene ends were 2 bases for V and 8 bases for J; bases not matched to a gene: 11. CDR1 and CDR2 from the germline V gene are MGHRA and YSYEKL. CDR3 nucleotide sequence: TGCGCCAGCAGCCAATTCGGGACAGGGTCGGCAGGTACGCAGTATTTT. It codes for CASSQFGTGSAGTQYF.

A note on this clonotype: At one end, the junction sequence differs from germline, possibly due to a read error. The CDR3 DNA sequence: TGTGCCAGCACTTCATCAGCGGACAGGGATTATGGCTACAGCTTC. This sequence encodes CASTSSADRDYGYSF. V usage is TRBV27 and J usage is TRBJ1-2, with 8 positions matching TRBD1. The CDR3 runs 15 residues. Germline V lookup: CDR1 MNHEY, CDR2 SMNVEV (reference sequence).

The V gene is TRBV10-3, the J gene TRBJ1-5; D uncertain. Trimming took 6 bases from V and 10 from J, leaving 13 bases between them. CDR1 ENHRY and CDR2 SYGVKD come from the germline V gene. The CDR3 is 12 amino acids. Here the CDR3 reads CAIRDREGPQHF. The DNA of the CDR3 is TGTGCCATCAGGGACCGAGAAGGACCCCAGCATTTT.

The chain joins TRBV29-1 to TRBJ2-3; no clear D gene. CDR1 is SQVTM and CDR2 is ANQGSEA in the germline V gene. The CDR3 is made up of 14 amino acids. CDR3 sequence (DNA): TGCACCTCTAGGGCGCCTTCTCCTCAGGATACGCAGTATTTT. Protein sequence: CTSRAPSPQDTQYF.

V gene TRBV18 combines with J gene TRBJ2-7; 8 positions agree with TRBD1. With V trimmed by 5 bases and J by 1 base, 4 bases remained unmatched. CDR1 is KGHSH and CDR2 is LQKENI in the germline V gene. This CDR3 comprises 14 residues. The CDR3 loop is CASSSQGVSYEQYF. The CDR3 coding sequence is TGTGCCAGCTCATCACAGGGGGTGTCCTACGAGCAGTACTTC.